The sequence of this TCR beta chain was determined in a study of metastatic and nonmetastatic thyroid tumors. Study details: The comparison covered peripheral blood and tumor or nodule tissue in malignant and benign thyroid patients. Study-wide findings and caveats: Benign nodules were reported to have significantly lower TCR beta diversity than malignant thyroid tumors, in blood and tumor.

This clone occurred a few times. Antigen specificity is unknown. The junction departs from germline at one end; a sequencing error may be responsible. Additional DNA sequences in this sample encode the identical CDR3. Patients underwent thyroid surgery, and none had received any treatment before it. Original handling: Building a distant-metastasis classifier for papillary thyroid cancer drew on CDR3 differences across clinicopathological groups. TCRdb re-called the PCR reads through MiXCR. The authors' filters were not applied to this entry. In the table there are fewer than 6,000 clones, about 33% of which are singletons. Germline V lookup: CDR1 MNHEY, CDR2 SMNVEV (reference sequence). The CDR3 contains 14 residues.

The rearrangement joins TRBV27 to TRBJ2-1; D is possibly TRBD1 (7 bases). Sample: adjacent normal tissue. This TCR was recovered from a female donor with papillary thyroid cancer or a benign thyroid nodule (not recorded which). Some clones in this sample may be carry-over from other donors' samples. CDR3 in DNA: TGTGCTAGCAGGCGGGACAGCTCCTACAATGAGCAGTTCTTC. Its protein is CASRRDSSYNEQFF.